The subject of this entry is one TCR beta chain. Losses at the gene ends were 2 bases for V and 6 bases for J; bases not matched to a gene: 6. Germline values: CDR1 GTSNPN, CDR2 SVGIG (reference sequence). This CDR3 contains 14 residues. This entry is derived from a study of T cells and Merkel cell carcinoma outcomes. Generated by immunoSEQ multiplex PCR, the TCRdb table keeps only in-frame clones and is missing some. Of thousands of clones listed, approximately 92% are singletons. The rearrangement links TRBV30 to TRBJ2-5, with 10 bases matching TRBD2. Input material: tumor tissue from Merkel cell carcinoma. This clonotype was sampled from a human donor with Merkel cell carcinoma. CDR3 nucleotides: TGTGCCTGGAGTTTTCCTAGCGGGAGAAAGACCCAGTACTTC. Translated: CAWSFPSGRKTQYF.